Listed below are T cell receptor beta chains from one sample, sequenced in a study of CD8+ T cells in alopecia areata. This table comes from immunoSEQ multiplex PCR, and its TCRdb copy is limited to in-frame clones, with some not included. The data show approximately 180,000 clones, with around 63% seen just once and 1.5% to 2% held by the top ten. Sequences were derived from CD4+ T cells sorted from blood, sampled at week 0. The receptor set was obtained from a human donor with alopecia areata. CDR3s include the opening cysteine and the closing phenylalanine or tryptophan. A D gene is named only where the DNA matches it firmly. A row's size may be missing; if present it is once, few, many or a size class.

NA	NA	TRBV15	TRBJ2-3	TGTGCCACCAGCATGGGAGGCACAGATACGCAGTATTTT	CATSMGGTDTQYF
TRBD1	NA	TRBV29-1	TRBJ2-2	TGCACCGTAGGAGGACAGGGCCAGACCGGGGAGCTGTTTTTT	CTVGGQGQTGELFF
NA	many	TRBV5-6	TRBJ2-5	TGTGCCAGCACCCGGGGGTTCGAAGAGACCCAGTACTTC	CASTRGFEETQYF
NA	few	TRBV5-1	TRBJ2-7	TGCGCCAGCAGCCCCTTACACAGGGAACGAAAGGAGCAGTACTTC	CASSPLHRERKEQYF
NA	NA	TRBV15	TRBJ2-7	TGTGCCACCAGCAGAGGACAGGAACCCTACGAGCAGTACTTC	CATSRGQEPYEQYF
NA	NA	TRBV2	TRBJ1-1	TGTGCCAGCAATGAGGGGATGAACACTGAAGCTTTCTTT	CASNEGMNTEAFF
NA	few	TRBV30	TRBJ1-1	TGTGCCTGGGGCACGACAGGCCGAATGAACACTGAAGCTTTCTTT	CAWGTTGRMNTEAFF
NA	few	TRBV29-1	TRBJ1-2	TGCAGCGTTGAAGTCCCCCCGGTTGGGCATGGCGGCTACACCTTC	CSVEVPPVGHGGYTF
NA	NA	TRBV6-6	TRBJ1-6	TGTGCCAGCACCAAAGGGGAGGCACCCCTCCACTTT	CASTKGEAPLHF
NA	few	TRBV29-1	TRBJ2-7	TGCAGCGTTGAGGCACAGGGGGGGTACGAGCAGTACTTC	CSVEAQGGYEQYF
NA	few	TRBV4-3	TRBJ1-5	TGCGCCAGCAGCCAAGATCTGGGGGCTGAGCCCCAGCATTTT	CASSQDLGAEPQHF
NA	NA	TRBV2	TRBJ2-7	TGTGCCAGCACACATACCGGGGGCGGCTACGAGCAGTACTTC	CASTHTGGGYEQYF
NA	NA	TRBV5-4	TRBJ1-2	TGTGCCAGCAGGGGGTCATGGGTTACCACGGATGGCTACACCTTC	CASRGSWVTTDGYTF
NA	few	TRBV7-2	TRBJ2-3	TGTGCCAGCAGCGGGGCGACAGATACGCAGTATTTT	CASSGATDTQYF
NA	few	TRBV5-1	TRBJ2-5	TGCGCCAGCAGCGGCGGCGGACGAGAGACCCAGTACTTC	CASSGGGRETQYF
NA	few	TRBV4-1	TRBJ2-7	TGCGCCAGCAGCCAACCTGGACAGCCCTACGAGCAGTACTTC	CASSQPGQPYEQYF
NA	few	TRBV19	TRBJ1-5	TGTGCCAGTGTGAGGGACGTAAATAGCAATCAGCCCCAGCATTTT	CASVRDVNSNQPQHF
TRBD1	NA	TRBV5-1	TRBJ2-1	TGCGCCAGCAGCTTCGAGGGGGCCGGCAATGAGCAGTTCTTC	CASSFEGAGNEQFF
NA	NA	TRBV27	TRBJ2-2	TGTGCCACCGCGGGCTGGAGCGGCGGGGAGCTGTTTTTT	CATAGWSGGELFF
NA	few	TRBV2	TRBJ1-5	TGTGCCAGTAAGACGGGTTCTAGCGGTCAGCCCCAGCATTTT	CASKTGSSGQPQHF
TRBD1	NA	TRBV28	TRBJ2-7	TGTGCCAGCAGGCGGACAGGGGCTAGGTACGAGCAGTACTTC	CASRRTGARYEQYF
NA	NA	TRBV29-1	TRBJ2-2	TGCAGCGTTGAAAGCATTACCGGCACCGGGGAGCTGTTTTTT	CSVESITGTGELFF
NA	few	TRBV29-1	TRBJ2-6	TGCAGCGCTCAGGGTACCTCTGGGGCCAACGTCCTGACTTTC	CSAQGTSGANVLTF
NA	NA	TRBV5-1	TRBJ2-3	TGCGCCAGCAGCGTTCAGGACGGCACAGATACGCAGTATTTT	CASSVQDGTDTQYF
NA	NA	TRBV7-2	TRBJ1-1	TGTGCCAGCAGCTTAGGCTCAGGGTACACTGAAGCTTTCTTT	CASSLGSGYTEAFF
NA	NA	TRBV28	TRBJ2-4	TGTGCCAGCAGTATAAACAGGGCCCCAGCCAAAAACATTCAGTACTTC	CASSINRAPAKNIQYF
NA	once	TRBV5-1	TRBJ2-5	TGCGCCAGCAGCTTGGGGGCCGAGACCCAGTACTTC	CASSLGAETQYF
NA	NA	TRBV6-1	TRBJ2-6	TGTGCCAGCAGTGGCTGGAGGGGGACTGGGGCCAACGTCCTGACTTTC	CASSGWRGTGANVLTF
TRBD2	NA	TRBV19	TRBJ2-2	TGTGCCTCCGAGCGGGGGGGCCGGACCGGGGAGCTGTTTTTT	CASERGGRTGELFF
NA	NA	TRBV6-1	TRBJ1-2	TGTGCCAGCAGTGAAAGCCGTTTGGGGAGGGGCTATGGCTACACCTTC	CASSESRLGRGYGYTF
NA	NA	TRBV30	TRBJ1-5	TGTGCCTGGAGTGTACTGGGGAATCAGCCCCAGCATTTT	CAWSVLGNQPQHF
TRBD1	few	TRBV5-1	TRBJ2-1	TGCGCCAGCAGCTTGGGTCAGGGGGCTTCTTACAATGAGCAGTTCTTC	CASSLGQGASYNEQFF
NA	NA	TRBV29-1	TRBJ1-2	TGCAGCGTGGTAACAGGCATAGCTGGCTACACCTTC	CSVVTGIAGYTF
TRBD1	NA	TRBV18	TRBJ2-6	TGTGCCAGCTCACCAAGAAAAGGACAGGCCCTGACTTTC	CASSPRKGQALTF
NA	NA	TRBV10-3	TRBJ1-2	TGTGCCATCAGTGACCCAGGCCCGGATGGCTACACCTTC	CAISDPGPDGYTF
NA	few	TRBV28	TRBJ2-1	TGTGCCAGCCTTAATCTAGTGCCCTATGAGCAGTTCTTC	CASLNLVPYEQFF
TRBD1	NA	TRBV29-1	TRBJ1-1	TGCAGCGTTGATGGGGGACAGGGCGCTGAAGCTTTCTTT	CSVDGGQGAEAFF
NA	NA	TRBV5-6	TRBJ2-2	TGTGCCAGCAGCTTTGCGCACACCGGGGAGCTGTTTTTT	CASSFAHTGELFF
NA	NA	TRBV5-6	TRBJ1-5	TGTGCCAGCAGCTATACCGGAGACCAGCCCCAGCATTTT	CASSYTGDQPQHF
TRBD1	once	TRBV27	TRBJ1-1	TGTGCCAGCAGTTCCCCGACAGGGATGGGCACTGAAGCTTTCTTT	CASSSPTGMGTEAFF
NA	NA	TRBV27	TRBJ1-5	TGTGCCAGCCAGCGAGGGGGAGGGTATAGCAATCAGCCCCAGCATTTT	CASQRGGGYSNQPQHF
TRBD2	NA	TRBV2	TRBJ2-3	TGTGCCAGCAGTGGTCAGACTAGCGGCACAGATACGCAGTATTTT	CASSGQTSGTDTQYF
NA	NA	TRBV7-2	TRBJ2-2	TGTGCCAGCAGCCCAAACATCGTCGGGGAGCTGTTTTTT	CASSPNIVGELFF
NA	NA	TRBV5-6	TRBJ1-2	TGTGCCAGCAGCTTGGCCTTCGAGGGTAGGAACTATGGCTACACCTTC	CASSLAFEGRNYGYTF
TRBD1	NA	TRBV6-5	TRBJ1-2	TGTGCCAGCAGTCCACAGGGGAAAGGCTACACCTTC	CASSPQGKGYTF
NA	NA	TRBV7-2	TRBJ2-2	TGTGCCAGCAGCTTCCGGATGGGGGTCACCGGGGAGCTGTTTTTT	CASSFRMGVTGELFF
NA	few	TRBV6-6	TRBJ1-3	TGTGCCTCCGCGCTAGGGGACACCATATATTTT	CASALGDTIYF
NA	few	TRBV29-1	TRBJ1-1	TGCAGCGGGACCTCCACTGAAGCTTTCTTT	CSGTSTEAFF
NA	few	TRBV5-1	TRBJ1-1	TGCGCCAGCAGCTTCGATCCGGGGACTGAAGCTTTCTTT	CASSFDPGTEAFF
TRBD1	few	TRBV7-2	TRBJ2-1	TGTGCCAGCAGACCAGACAGGGGCCTTAGGAATGAGCAGTTCTTC	CASRPDRGLRNEQFF
NA	NA	TRBV30	TRBJ2-1	TGTGCCTGGAGTGAAACCCTTACGAACAATGAGCAGTTCTTC	CAWSETLTNNEQFF
NA	NA	TRBV2	TRBJ1-5	TGTGCCAGCAGTGAAAGGGTGGGTCAGCCCCAGCATTTT	CASSERVGQPQHF
NA	NA	TRBV10-3	TRBJ1-1	TGTGCCATCAGTGAGGGCAGCGCGGGCACTGAAGCTTTCTTT	CAISEGSAGTEAFF
TRBD1	few	TRBV27	TRBJ1-2	TGTGCCAGCAGGGACAGGGGGCATCTGAACGGCTACACCTTC	CASRDRGHLNGYTF
TRBD1	few	TRBV7-2	TRBJ1-1	TGTGCCAGCAGCTACCTTGACAGGGGGGGTGCTTTCTTT	CASSYLDRGGAFF
NA	NA	TRBV7-2	TRBJ1-1	TGTGCCAGCAGCTTACCACCTCTGAGTCGCGCTTTCTTT	CASSLPPLSRAFF
NA	NA	TRBV7-3	TRBJ2-1	TGTGCCAGCAGCTTAAGCGGAGCCTACAATGAGCAGTTCTTC	CASSLSGAYNEQFF
NA	few	TRBV7-2	TRBJ1-1	TGTGCCAGCAGCTTAGGGGCTACAGGGCTTACTGAAGCTTTCTTT	CASSLGATGLTEAFF